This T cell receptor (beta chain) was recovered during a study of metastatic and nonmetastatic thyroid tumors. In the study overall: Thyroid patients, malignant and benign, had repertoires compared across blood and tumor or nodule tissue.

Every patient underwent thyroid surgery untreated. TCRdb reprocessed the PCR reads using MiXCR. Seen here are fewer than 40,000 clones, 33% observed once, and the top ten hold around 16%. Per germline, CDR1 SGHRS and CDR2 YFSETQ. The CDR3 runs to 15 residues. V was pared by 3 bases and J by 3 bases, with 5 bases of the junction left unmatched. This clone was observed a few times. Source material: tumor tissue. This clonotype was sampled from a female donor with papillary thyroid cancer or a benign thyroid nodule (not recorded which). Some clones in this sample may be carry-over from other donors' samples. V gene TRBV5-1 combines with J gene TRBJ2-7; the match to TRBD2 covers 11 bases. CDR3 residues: CASSSLAGVDYEQYF. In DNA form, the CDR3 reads TGCGCCAGCAGCTCACTAGCGGGAGTGGACTACGAGCAGTACTTC.